This is a list of T cell receptor beta chains from one sample in a study of early T cells in non-severe SARS-CoV-2 infection. One entry per CDR3 protein, called by TCRdb with MiXCR from the 5' RACE reads. The sample includes 50,000 to 60,000 distinct CDR3 sequences, approximately 6% seen only once; the top ten take around 3.9%. What was sequenced was whole blood. The receptor source for this set is an adult who was a healthcare worker with PCR-confirmed SARS-CoV-2 infection or an uninfected control (not recorded which). The CDR3 runs from the conserved cysteine through the conserved F or W. D genes are given only for firm matches. Where a row states a size, it is once, few, many or the class of an expanded clone; other rows omit it.

TRBD1 TRBJ2-4 many TRBV6-2/TRBV6-3 CASRIDGQGREFF TGTGCCAGCAGAATCGACGGACAGGGGAGAGAGTTTTTC
. TRBJ2-1 many TRBV18 CASSPDRYNEQFF TGTGCCAGCTCACCAGATAGATACAATGAGCAGTTCTTC
. TRBJ2-1 many TRBV20-1 CSAREPSGGVRSEQFF TGCAGTGCCCGGGAGCCTTCGGGGGGCGTTCGGAGTGAGCAGTTCTTC
. TRBJ1-5 . TRBV20-1 CSAHGGNQPQHF TGCAGTGCTCACGGGGGCAATCAGCCCCAGCATTTT
TRBD1 TRBJ2-7 many TRBV4-1 CASSARGGTFEQYF TGCGCCAGCAGCGCTAGAGGGGGCACTTTCGAGCAGTACTTC
. TRBJ1-1 . TRBV2 CASRRIQGTEAFF TGTGCCAGCAGGAGAATACAGGGCACTGAAGCTTTCTTT
TRBD2 TRBJ2-3 many TRBV12-3/TRBV12-4 CASSFRLAGAPRDTQYF TGTGCCAGCAGTTTCCGACTAGCGGGGGCGCCGCGGGATACGCAGTATTTT
. TRBJ1-1 few TRBV7-2 CASSFSRKNTEAFF TGTGCCAGCAGCTTCAGCAGGAAGAACACTGAAGCTTTCTTT
. TRBJ1-2 few TRBV9 CASGTGLNYGYTF TGTGCCAGCGGAACAGGCCTTAACTATGGCTACACCTTC
TRBD1 TRBJ1-1 . TRBV5-5 CASSFWTGIRTEAFF TGTGCCAGCAGCTTTTGGACAGGGATCCGGACTGAAGCTTTCTTT
TRBD1 TRBJ2-7 many TRBV6-5 CASSYSRNRGTNHEQYF TGTGCCAGCAGTTACTCCCGAAACAGGGGGACCAACCACGAGCAGTACTTC
. TRBJ2-3 many TRBV6-6 CASSYGWGGTDTQYF TGTGCCAGCAGTTACGGCTGGGGAGGCACAGATACGCAGTATTTT
TRBD2 TRBJ2-3 many TRBV20-1 CSASSGGASANTQYF TGCAGTGCTAGTAGCGGGGGGGCCAGTGCAAATACGCAGTATTTT
. TRBJ2-3 many TRBV29-1 CSVAGAADTQYF TGCAGCGTTGCCGGGGCGGCAGATACGCAGTATTTT
. TRBJ1-5 many TRBV5-1 CASSFPGVQPQHF TGCGCCAGCAGCTTCCCAGGGGTACAGCCCCAGCATTTT
. TRBJ2-7 . TRBV20-1 CSASREGETGISYEQYF TGCAGTGCTAGTCGGGAGGGCGAGACAGGGATCTCCTACGAGCAGTACTTC
TRBD1 TRBJ2-5 . TRBV5-1 CASRRGQHQETQYF TGCGCCAGCCGCCGGGGACAGCACCAAGAGACCCAGTACTTC
. TRBJ2-3 . TRBV2 CASAVGDTQYF TGTGCCAGTGCAGTGGGAGATACGCAGTATTTT
. TRBJ1-1 medium-sized TRBV7-2 CASSLWSDTEAFF TGTGCCAGCAGCTTATGGTCGGACACTGAAGCTTTCTTT
. TRBJ1-6 many TRBV12-3/TRBV12-4 CASSSVPSFSPLHF TGTGCCAGCAGTTCCGTGCCATCTTTTTCACCCCTCCACTTT
. TRBJ1-5 many TRBV12-3/TRBV12-4 CASSRGTLMTNQPQHF TGTGCCAGCAGCAGAGGGACGTTGATGACTAATCAGCCCCAGCATTTT
. TRBJ2-1 many TRBV20-1 CSASGRGNEQFF TGCAGTGCTTCTGGGCGGGGCAATGAGCAGTTCTTC
TRBD2 TRBJ2-7 many TRBV19 CASSPRLAGDHRARSSYEQYF TGTGCCAGTAGTCCTAGACTAGCGGGGGACCACCGGGCGCGAAGCTCCTACGAGCAGTACTTC
. TRBJ2-7 many TRBV19 CASSIQGAYEQYF TGTGCCAGTAGTATACAGGGAGCCTACGAGCAGTACTTC
TRBD1 TRBJ1-1 . TRBV27 CASSAGTVTEAFF TGTGCCAGCAGTGCTGGGACAGTCACTGAAGCTTTCTTT
. TRBJ2-3 . TRBV7-8 CASSLQYVDTQYF TGTGCCAGCAGCCTACAGTACGTAGATACGCAGTATTTT
TRBD1 TRBJ1-2 many TRBV4-1 CASSQDWQGANYGYTF TGCGCCAGCAGCCAAGATTGGCAGGGGGCTAACTATGGCTACACCTTC
TRBD2 TRBJ2-3 . TRBV18 CASSPPSGGALGTDTQYF TGTGCCAGCTCACCACCGAGCGGGGGGGCATTGGGCACAGATACGCAGTATTTT
. TRBJ2-7 many TRBV18 CASSPPAGPLEQYF TGTGCCAGCTCACCACCCGCCGGGCCGCTTGAGCAGTACTTC
. TRBJ1-1 . TRBV29-1 CSGVGRGGRTEAFF TGCAGCGGAGTGGGGCGTGGGGGGCGTACTGAAGCTTTCTTT
. TRBJ1-1 few TRBV7-9 CASSLTAGLFHTEAFF TGTGCCAGCAGCTTAACCGCTGGGCTGTTCCACACTGAAGCTTTCTTT
. TRBJ1-2 many TRBV20-1 CSASPSVGGYTF TGCAGTGCTAGTCCAAGCGTGGGTGGCTACACCTTC
. TRBJ1-6 many TRBV10-3 CAISRGRGVGSLHF TGTGCCATCAGCAGGGGCCGGGGGGTTGGATCCCTCCACTTT
TRBD2 TRBJ2-1 medium-sized TRBV20-1 CSARAAGDLNEQFF TGCAGTGCTCGGGCAGCGGGGGACCTCAATGAGCAGTTCTTC
TRBD1 TRBJ2-7 many TRBV29-1 CSVESWDRGSYEQYF TGCAGCGTTGAAAGCTGGGACAGGGGTTCCTACGAGCAGTACTTC
. TRBJ2-7 few TRBV6-6 CASSYTPPEQYF TGTGCCAGCAGTTACACTCCCCCGGAGCAGTACTTC
. TRBJ1-6 many TRBV25-1 CASKGRGQSPLHF TGTGCCAGCAAAGGGCGGGGTCAATCGCCCCTCCACTTT
. TRBJ2-7 many TRBV28 CASSLYGERYEQYF TGTGCCAGCAGTTTATATGGGGAAAGGTACGAGCAGTACTTC
. TRBJ2-5 few TRBV20-1 CSASYRETQYF TGCAGTGCTAGTTACCGAGAGACCCAGTACTTC
. TRBJ1-3 . TRBV7-6 CASSLAAPEDLSGNTIYF TGTGCCAGCAGCTTAGCCGCTCCGGAGGACCTCTCTGGAAACACCATATATTTT
. TRBJ2-7 many TRBV4-3 CASSHLRGGSYEQYF TGCGCCAGCAGCCACTTGAGGGGCGGGTCCTACGAGCAGTACTTC
. TRBJ2-5 few TRBV2 CASRGQGETQYF TGTGCCAGCAGAGGCCAGGGGGAGACCCAGTACTTC
TRBD1 TRBJ2-1 . TRBV9 CASSFRQGQNEQFF TGTGCCAGCAGCTTCCGACAGGGCCAGAATGAGCAGTTCTTC
TRBD2 TRBJ2-3 . TRBV11-2 CASSYSGGATDTQYF TGTGCCAGCAGTTACAGCGGGGGGGCCACAGATACGCAGTATTTT
TRBD1 TRBJ2-7 . TRBV4-2 CASSPTGTDYEQYF TGTGCCAGCAGCCCAACCGGGACAGACTACGAGCAGTACTTC
. TRBJ1-1 many TRBV5-6 CASSLGRRAGAFF TGTGCCAGCAGCTTAGGTCGCAGGGCTGGAGCTTTCTTT
. TRBJ1-3 . TRBV6-6 CASSYPPEQAPSGNTIYF TGTGCCAGCAGTTACCCACCAGAGCAGGCTCCCTCTGGAAACACCATATATTTT
. TRBJ2-7 few TRBV4-2 CASSGPGTSYEQYF TGTGCCAGCAGCGGTCCAGGGACCTCCTACGAGCAGTACTTC